This entry lists 6 T cell receptor beta chains sequenced from one sample in a study of identical twins. MiXCR, applied by TCRdb to the 5' RACE reads, yields one record per CDR3 protein. The sample carries some 250,000 distinct CDR3 sequences, over 9.5% recorded once. In addition, the sample was reused for a study of yellow fever vaccine responses in identical twins.

The specimen sequenced was memory (CD45RO+) T cells sorted from blood. Receptor source: a woman younger than 30 in good health.

This clonotype was observed many times. V is TRBV2 and J is TRBJ2-5, with a weak D call TRBD2 (5 bases). Trimming removed 5 bases from V and 5 bases from J, with 12 bases in between. Germline V gene data show CDR1 as SNHLY and CDR2 as FYNNEI. This CDR3 has 13 residues. In nucleotides, the CDR3 is TGTGCCAGCAGTCCTCCACGAGGGGAGACCCAGTACTTC. Translated: CASSPPRGETQYF.

This chain joins TRBV20-1 and TRBJ2-1; 13 nucleotides line up with TRBD2. The germline V gene has CDR1 DFQATT and CDR2 SNEGSKA (reference sequence). The length of the CDR3 is 15 residues. Trimming took 6 bases from V and 3 from J; bases not matched to a gene: 5. CDR3 nucleotide sequence: TGCAGTGCCCCCAGACTAGCGGGGGGCTACAATGAGCAGTTCTTC. Its translation is CSAPRLAGGYNEQFF.

This sequence joins TRBV14 and TRBJ2-3; D possibly corresponds to TRBD2 (6 bases). The germline V gene has CDR1 SGHDN and CDR2 FVKESK. The V end was cut by 1 base, the J end by 1 base, with 15 bases between. The CDR3 is made up of 17 amino acids. The CDR3 DNA reads TGTGCCAGCAGCCAAGGAACTAGCTGGAGGGGCACAGATACGCAGTATTTT. This sequence encodes CASSQGTSWRGTDTQYF.

This clonotype was observed at least ten times. The chain recombines TRBV12-3 or TRBV12-4 with TRBJ2-2; possibly TRBD2 for D (6 bases). Trimming took 6 bases from V and 1 from J, leaving 12 bases between them. This CDR3 has 15 residues. The chain's CDR3 is CASSRRAGNTGELFF. The DNA for the CDR3 is TGTGCCAGCAGCCGACGAGCGGGGAACACCGGGGAGCTGTTTTTT.

The chain links TRBV28 to TRBJ2-7; 15 bases align to TRBD2. V was clipped by 4 bases and J by 0 bases; unmatched bases: 16. This CDR3 region has 21 residues. Germline CDR1 is MDHEN and CDR2 is SYDVKM. CDR3 loop: CASSWQTGLAGGFVGSYEQYF. CDR3 sequence (DNA): TGTGCCAGCAGTTGGCAGACAGGACTAGCGGGAGGGTTCGTCGGCTCCTACGAGCAGTACTTC.

This clonotype showed up just a few times. CDR3 residues: CASSEERWAQYF. Here the CDR3 DNA reads TGTGCCAGCAGTGAGGAGCGGTGGGCGCAGTATTTT. The chain combines TRBV6-6 with TRBJ2-3; D possibly corresponds to TRBD2 (5 bases). Trimming left V 5 bases short and J 10 bases short, with 13 bases between. The germline V gene encodes CDR1 MNHNY and CDR2 SVGAGI (reference sequence). The CDR3 extends over 12 amino acids.